The T cell receptor (beta chain) under discussion was sequenced for a study of T cells in Graves' hyperthyroidism and ophthalmopathy. Across the whole study: Blood was drawn when the patient was first diagnosed and still untreated.

This clonotype was seen many times. What was amplified from RNA transcripts were TCR beta CDR3 regions. With the HTBI primer set, the TCR CDR3 went through a first round of RT-PCR. Each CDR3 protein gets one entry after TCRdb re-called the multiplex PCR reads with MiXCR. This sample has around 250,000 distinct CDR3 sequences, with 16% found just once. Germline loops: CDR1 MNHEY, CDR2 SMNVEV (reference sequence). The CDR3 sequence is 15 residues long. The V end was cut by 3 bases, the J end by 3 bases, with 14 bases between. V is TRBV27 and J is TRBJ1-2, with D unresolved. This TCR came from a woman under 30 with Graves' ophthalmopathy. Sequenced sample: blood. CDR3: CASSFSPDGYYGYTF. The CDR3 bases are TGTGCCAGCAGTTTCTCGCCCGACGGATACTATGGCTACACCTTC.